Described below is a single T cell receptor (beta chain) sequence and its context. This CDR3 has 13 amino acids. Germline values: CDR1 SGHTA, CDR2 FQGNSA. J gave up 4 bases and V 3 bases, and 1 base lay outside the gene matches. This entry belongs to a study of blood T cell repertoires in COVID-19. Study overall: Italy, Spain and the United States were the sources of the convalescent and acute COVID-19 samples. The cDNA or gDNA used as material had been derived from T cells, B-cell-depleted T cells, or PBMCs.

Per the authors' pipeline: Counts of nucleated cells, estimated from reference gene primer amplification, were obtained. Profiling relied on immunoSEQ multiplex PCR, and the TCRdb table lists in-frame clones only, not all of them. V and J calls and clone size are copied from that table; D and trimming were computed from the DNA. The sample has 390,000 or so clones; roughly 89% are singletons. The sample comprised peripheral blood. This chain joins TRBV7-2 and TRBJ2-3; 7 bases agree with TRBD1. This clonotype was obtained from a man aged 18-30 years with active or convalescent COVID-19. CDR3 loop: CASSFQGADTQYF. The CDR3 DNA reads TGTGCCAGCAGCTTCCAGGGGGCAGATACGCAGTATTTT.